Below are 12 T cell receptor beta chains sequenced from a single sample in a study of cytomegalovirus exposure and HLA in healthy donors. The primer mix had 60 Vbeta and 13 Jbeta primers. Generated by immunoSEQ multiplex PCR, the TCRdb table keeps only in-frame clones and is missing some. The sample consists of about 200,000 clones, approximately 86% of them appearing once. Sequencing was done on a sample of PBMCs. All receptors come from a woman aged 25 to 39 in good health and CMV-seronegative.

CDR3 loop: CASSQDGRANEKLFF. The CDR3 DNA reads TGTGCCAGCAGCCAAGATGGAAGAGCGAATGAAAAACTGTTTTTT. This chain joins TRBV4-2 and TRBJ1-4; D gene ambiguous. The CDR3 has 15 amino acids. Germline V gene data show CDR1 as LGHNA and CDR2 as YNFKEQ. Deletions cut 0 bases from V and 5 bases from J, with 10 bases between.

J is TRBJ1-2 and V is TRBV9, with D possibly matching TRBD1 (5 bases). This CDR3 comprises 11 residues. Germline V gene lookup returns CDR1 SGDLS and CDR2 YYNGEE. Trimming left V 8 bases short and J 6 bases short, with 11 bases between. The CDR3 loop reads CASNGGNGYTF. CDR3 in DNA: TGTGCCAGTAACGGGGGGAATGGCTACACCTTC.

The V and J genes are TRBV19 and TRBJ1-5; D is possibly TRBD1 (6 bases). Germline values: CDR1 LNHDA, CDR2 SQIVND (reference sequence). This CDR3 region has 13 residues. V was trimmed by 8 bases and J by 4 bases, leaving 12 bases between them. CDR3 sequence: CASSGQSNQPQHF. CDR3 DNA sequence: TGTGCCAGTTCAGGACAGTCTAATCAGCCCCAGCATTTT.

The chain uses TRBV9 and TRBJ2-1; 9 bases line up with TRBD1. The CDR3 contains 15 residues. Losses at the gene ends were 3 bases for V and 5 bases for J; bases not matched to a gene: 6. Germline loops: CDR1 SGDLS, CDR2 YYNGEE. The CDR3: CASSDGTGWNNEQFF. CDR3 nucleotide sequence: TGTGCCAGCAGCGATGGGACAGGGTGGAACAATGAGCAGTTCTTC.

The chain couples TRBV7-3 to TRBJ2-2; TRBD2 is a possible D gene (6 bases). Per the germline V gene, CDR1 is SGHTA and CDR2 is FQGTGA. The V and J ends lost 6 bases and 8 bases respectively, with 19 bases between them. The CDR3 loop spans 15 amino acids. The CDR3 DNA reads TGTGCCAGCAGTCCCACGATGGGGGGAAGGGGGGAGCTGTTTTTT. Translated: CASSPTMGGRGELFF.

J is TRBJ2-1 and V is TRBV5-1; 9 bases line up with TRBD2. V trimming: 2 bases; J trimming: 1 base; junction bases outside the gene matches: 4. The CDR3 has 16 residues. From germline, CDR1 is SGHRS and CDR2 YFSETQ. CDR3 in DNA: TGCGCCAGCAGCTTTGGACTAGCGAAGTCCTACAATGAGCAGTTCTTC. Translating gives CASSFGLAKSYNEQFF.

CDR3 loop: CASSLVGGPDQETQYF. CDR3 bases: TGTGCCAGCAGCTTAGTCGGGGGGCCTGACCAAGAGACCCAGTACTTC. This sequence joins TRBV7-9 and TRBJ2-5; possibly TRBD2 for D (7 bases). The germline V gene has CDR1 SEHNR and CDR2 FQNEAQ (reference sequence). The CDR3 runs 16 residues. Trimming took 1 base from V and 0 from J, leaving 12 bases between them.

The V gene is TRBV19, the J gene TRBJ2-2; D uncertain. The V end was cut by 4 bases, the J end by 8 bases, with 14 bases between. The CDR3 is made up of 14 amino acids. Germline lookup yields CDR1 LNHDA and CDR2 SQIVND (reference sequence). In nucleotides, the CDR3 is TGTGCCAGTAGTAAATCCCGCGTGCTAGGGGAGCTGTTTTTT. Translating gives CASSKSRVLGELFF.

V is TRBV6-6 and J is TRBJ1-5; a possible D gene is TRBD1 (6 bases). CDR1 and CDR2 from the germline V gene are MNHNY and SVGAGI (reference sequence). The CDR3 length is 16 residues. V lost 3 bases and J 2 bases, leaving 14 bases between the germline ends. CDR3 coding DNA: TGTGCCAGCAGTTATGGGGGGGCGCAAGGCAATCAGCCCCAGCATTTT. This translates into CASSYGGAQGNQPQHF.

The V and J genes are TRBV15 and TRBJ2-2, with a possible D match to TRBD1 (5 bases). The CDR3 contains 14 residues. Germline CDR1 is LNHNV and CDR2 is YYDKDF (reference sequence). Trimming shortened V by 3 bases and J by 6 bases, and 11 bases separated the two germline ends. CDR3 DNA sequence: TGTGCCACCAGCAGGCCCCAGGGTGCCGGGGAGCTGTTTTTT. It translates to CATSRPQGAGELFF.

CDR3 DNA sequence: TGTGCCACCGAGGGACAGCCCAACTATGGCTACACCTTC. Translation: CATEGQPNYGYTF. The V and J genes are TRBV10-3 and TRBJ1-2; the match to TRBD1 covers 7 bases. The CDR3 contains 13 residues. Germline V gene sequence: CDR1 ENHRY, CDR2 SYGVKD. The trim removed 10 bases at V and 2 bases at J, leaving 7 bases unmatched.

As DNA, the CDR3 is TGCGCCAGCAGCTTGGCGGGGGGGGCCGCGGCGGGGGAGGAGCAGACCCAGTACTTC. Amino acids: CASSLAGGAAAGEEQTQYF. The chain uses TRBV5-1 and TRBJ2-5; 8 positions match TRBD2. Per the germline V gene, CDR1 is SGHRS and CDR2 is YFSETQ. V lost 0 bases to trimming and J lost 6 bases; unmatched junction nucleotides: 19. The CDR3 has 19 residues.